The present T cell receptor (beta chain) was sequenced within a study of T cells in tuberculosis. At the level of the study: A South African cohort included IGRA-negative adolescents, latently infected IGRA-positive adolescents and adults with active tuberculosis.

Findings and limits, study-wide: Shorter CDR3-alpha in active tuberculosis partly drove smaller distances.

Data came from immunoSEQ multiplex PCR; TCRdb stores just in-frame clones and leaves some out. The sample holds 30,000 or so clones, around 88% seen once. This clone appeared once. Its antigen is still unknown. Regarding time point: new active TB diagnosis, blood taken before or within 7 days of starting treatment. Each patient had positive sputum smear microscopy and/or positive culture. Germline V gives CDR1 SGHRS, CDR2 YFSETQ. The CDR3 extends over 18 amino acids. Germline trimming cut 7 bases from V and 0 bases from J; bases unmatched to any gene: 13. The rearrangement uses TRBV5-1 and TRBJ2-3, with TRBD2 matching over 11 bases. Sequencing used PBMCs, obtained at tuberculosis diagnosis. The receptor comes from an adult with tuberculosis. The CDR3 is CASGTSGGIVGSTDTQYF. The CDR3 DNA is TGCGCCAGCGGAACTAGCGGGGGTATCGTGGGGAGCACAGATACGCAGTATTTT.